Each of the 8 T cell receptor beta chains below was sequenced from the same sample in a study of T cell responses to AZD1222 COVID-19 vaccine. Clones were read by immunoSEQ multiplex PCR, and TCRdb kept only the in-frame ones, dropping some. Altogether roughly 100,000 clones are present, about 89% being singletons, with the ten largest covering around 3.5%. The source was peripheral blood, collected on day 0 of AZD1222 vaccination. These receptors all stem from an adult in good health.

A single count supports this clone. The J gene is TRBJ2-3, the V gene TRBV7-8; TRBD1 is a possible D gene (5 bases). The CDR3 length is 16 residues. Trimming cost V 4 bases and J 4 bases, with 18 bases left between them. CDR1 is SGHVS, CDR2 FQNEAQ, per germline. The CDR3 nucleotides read TGTGCCAGCAGCTCCCAAGGGGTTAGCACGGCAGATACGCAGTATTTT. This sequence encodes CASSSQGVSTADTQYF.

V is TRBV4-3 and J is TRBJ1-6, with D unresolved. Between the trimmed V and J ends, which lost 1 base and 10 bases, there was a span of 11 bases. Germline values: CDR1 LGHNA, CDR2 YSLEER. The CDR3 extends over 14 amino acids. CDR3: CASSQVGGNSPLHF. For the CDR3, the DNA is TGCGCCAGCAGCCAAGTTGGAGGGAACTCACCCCTCCACTTT.

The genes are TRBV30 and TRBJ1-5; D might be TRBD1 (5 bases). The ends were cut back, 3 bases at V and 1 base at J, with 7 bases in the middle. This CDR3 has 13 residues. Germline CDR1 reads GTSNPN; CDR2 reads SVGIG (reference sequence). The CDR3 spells CAWRGGSNQPQHF. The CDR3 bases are TGTGCCTGGAGGGGGGGGAGCAATCAGCCCCAGCATTTT.

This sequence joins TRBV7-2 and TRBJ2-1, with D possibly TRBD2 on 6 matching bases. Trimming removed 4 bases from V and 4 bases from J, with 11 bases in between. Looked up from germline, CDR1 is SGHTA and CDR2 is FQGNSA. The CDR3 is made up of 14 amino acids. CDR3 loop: CASSSGTPYNEQFF. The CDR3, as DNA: TGTGCCAGCAGCTCCGGGACTCCTTACAATGAGCAGTTCTTC.

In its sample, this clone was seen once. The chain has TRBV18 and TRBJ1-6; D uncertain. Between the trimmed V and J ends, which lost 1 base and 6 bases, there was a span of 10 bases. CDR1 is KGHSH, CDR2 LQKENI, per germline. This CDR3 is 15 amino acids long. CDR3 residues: CASSPLGGSNSPLHF. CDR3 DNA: TGTGCCAGCTCACCACTTGGCGGATCTAATTCACCCCTCCACTTT.

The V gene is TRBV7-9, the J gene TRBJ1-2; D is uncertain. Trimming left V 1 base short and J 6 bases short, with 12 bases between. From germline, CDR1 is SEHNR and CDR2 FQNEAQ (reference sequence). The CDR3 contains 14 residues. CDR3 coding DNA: TGTGCCAGCAGCTTAGAGACACATCAGGATGGCTACACCTTC. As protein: CASSLETHQDGYTF. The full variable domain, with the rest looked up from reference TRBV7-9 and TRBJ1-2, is DTGVSQNPRHKITKRGQNVTFRCDPISEHNRLYWYRQTLGQGPEFLTYFQNEAQLEKSRLLSDRFSAERPKGSFSTLEIQRTEQGDSAMYLCASSLETHQDGYTFGSGTRLTVV.

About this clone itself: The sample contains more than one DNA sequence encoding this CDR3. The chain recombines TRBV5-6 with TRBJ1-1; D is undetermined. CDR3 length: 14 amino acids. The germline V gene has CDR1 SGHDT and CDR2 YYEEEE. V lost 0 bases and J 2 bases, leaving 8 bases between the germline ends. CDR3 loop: CASSLGWGNTEAFF. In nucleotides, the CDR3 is TGTGCCAGCAGCTTGGGGTGGGGAAACACTGAAGCTTTCTTT.

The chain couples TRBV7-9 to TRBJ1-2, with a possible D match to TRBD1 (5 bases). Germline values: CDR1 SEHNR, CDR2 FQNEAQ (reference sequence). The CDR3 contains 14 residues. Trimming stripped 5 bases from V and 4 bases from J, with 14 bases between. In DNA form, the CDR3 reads TGTGCCAGCAGCCCAGGGATCACCACCTATGGCTACACCTTC. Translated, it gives CASSPGITTYGYTF.